These 5 T cell receptor beta chains originate from one sample sequenced in a study of T-cell reconstitution after alpha-beta-depleted transplantation in children. Construction of the TCRbeta library involved unique molecular identifiers. MiXCR, applied by TCRdb to the PCR reads, yields one record per CDR3 protein. The sample has a few hundred thousand distinct CDR3 sequences; about 25% are singletons. The sequencing used PBMCs, collected before TCRalphabeta/CD19-depleted stem cell transplant. Receptors were obtained from a girl aged 2-10 years with Fanconi anemia, due to receive a stem cell transplant.

V and J are TRBV20-1 and TRBJ2-7; 9 bases are shared with TRBD1. The CDR3 sequence is 17 residues long. Germline CDR1 reads DFQATT; CDR2 reads SNEGSKA (reference sequence). Germline trimming cut 6 bases from V and 3 bases from J; bases unmatched to any gene: 18. This CDR3 is CSARTIPGQGYSYEQYF. The CDR3 region has the DNA TGCAGTGCCAGGACAATACCAGGACAGGGGTATAGCTACGAGCAGTACTTC.

CDR3 bases: TGCGCCAGCAGCTGGGGACTAGCGGAAGATACGCAGTATTTT. Amino acids: CASSWGLAEDTQYF. The chain carries TRBV5-1 and TRBJ2-3; TRBD2 matches at 11 bases. CDR1 and CDR2 from the germline V gene are SGHRS and YFSETQ. The CDR3 length is 14 residues. J gave up 5 bases and V 3 bases, and 2 bases lay outside the gene matches.

The table lists this clonotype with many counts. The J gene is TRBJ1-1, the V gene TRBV6-4; no clear D. Trimming took 10 bases from V and 5 from J, leaving 17 bases between them. The CDR3 extends over 13 amino acids. The V gene's germline CDR1 is MRHNA and CDR2 SNTAGT. The CDR3 coding sequence is TGTGCCACCAAGGGTCCTGGATGGACTGAAGCTTTCTTT. This sequence encodes CATKGPGWTEAFF.

The chain is built from TRBV29-1 and TRBJ2-4; D might be TRBD1 or TRBD2, each matching 5 bases. Trimming left V 6 bases short and J 0 bases short, with 12 bases between. Germline CDR1 SQVTM, CDR2 ANQGSEA. The CDR3 covers 14 residues. The chain's CDR3 is CSVKPGTAKNIQYF. The CDR3 bases are TGCAGCGTCAAACCCGGGACAGCCAAAAACATTCAGTACTTC. Full variable domain (outside the CDR3, taken from reference TRBV29-1 and TRBJ2-4): SAVISQKPSRDICQRGTSLTIQCQVDSQVTMMFWYRQQPGQSLTLIATANQGSEATYESGFVIDKFPISRPNLTFSTLTVSNMSPEDSSIYLCSVKPGTAKNIQYFGAGTRLSVL.

The chain employs TRBV2 and TRBJ2-7, with no clear D. Per germline, CDR1 SNHLY and CDR2 FYNNEI. The V end was cut by 8 bases, the J end by 5 bases, with 13 bases between. This CDR3 is built from 12 residues. CDR3 region: CASLIVLNEQYF. CDR3 nucleotide sequence: TGTGCCAGCTTGATCGTACTCAACGAGCAGTACTTC.